A selection of T cell receptor beta chains follows, all from one sample in a study of CD8 T cells in Susac syndrome. TCRdb independently ran MiXCR on the immunoSEQ multiplex PCR reads; one entry per CDR3 protein. The profile shows about 84,000 distinct CDR3 sequences, over 85% of them singletons. Sequencing was performed on CD8+ T cells from PBMCs. All receptors derive from a human donor in good health. Both conserved end residues are part of each CDR3. Fields, in order: J gene, clone size, V gene, D gene, CDR3 protein, CDR3 DNA. A D gene is named only where the DNA matches it firmly. Clone size, where shown, is once, few, many, or a class for clones that have expanded.

>TRBJ1-2|.|TRBV5-6|.
CASSFGTGDYGYTF
TGTGCCAGCAGCTTCGGGACGGGAGACTATGGCTACACCTTC
>TRBJ2-2|.|TRBV5-1|TRBD2
CASSPTSGEYTGELFF
TGCGCCAGCAGCCCGACTAGCGGGGAGTACACCGGGGAGCTGTTTTTT
>TRBJ2-5|.|TRBV19|.
CASTPLWGQETQYF
TGTGCCAGTACCCCCCTTTGGGGACAAGAGACCCAGTACTTC
>TRBJ1-5|.|TRBV5-6|TRBD1
CASSLLTGGQPQHF
TGTGCCAGCAGCTTACTGACAGGGGGACAGCCCCAGCATTTT
>TRBJ1-5|.|TRBV30|.
CAWSLQANQPQHF
TGTGCCTGGAGTCTACAGGCTAATCAGCCCCAGCATTTT
>TRBJ1-2|.|TRBV4-1|.
CASSRLALSDGYTF
TGCGCCAGCAGCCGGCTGGCCCTCTCGGATGGCTACACCTTC
>TRBJ2-3|.|TRBV6-1|.
CASSTVMGASSTDTQYF
TGTGCCAGCAGTACAGTGATGGGGGCATCCAGCACAGATACGCAGTATTTT
>TRBJ2-5|.|TRBV5-1|TRBD1
CASSLVGQGVLTQYF
TGCGCCAGCAGCTTGGTGGGACAGGGTGTTTTGACCCAGTACTTC
>TRBJ2-7|.|TRBV20-1|.
CSARDSHYEQYF
TGCAGTGCTAGAGATTCCCACTACGAGCAGTACTTC
>TRBJ2-7|once|TRBV29-1|.
CSVEVLNSYEQYF
TGCAGCGTTGAAGTTCTCAACTCCTACGAGCAGTACTTC
>TRBJ2-1|.|TRBV6-4|TRBD2
CASSDSSSGGYNEQFF
TGTGCCAGCAGTGACTCCTCTAGCGGGGGCTACAATGAGCAGTTCTTC
>TRBJ2-2|.|TRBV11-2|.
CASSPPLAENTGELFF
TGTGCCAGCAGCCCGCCGCTGGCAGAGAACACCGGGGAGCTGTTTTTT
>TRBJ2-2|.|TRBV27|.
CASSFHSTGELFF
TGTGCCAGCAGTTTCCATTCGACCGGGGAGCTGTTTTTT
>TRBJ2-3|.|TRBV9|.
CATNPNGDLDTQYF
TGTGCCACAAACCCCAATGGGGATCTGGATACGCAGTATTTT
>TRBJ2-3|.|TRBV9|TRBD2
CASSVSGGFGTDTQYF
TGTGCCAGCAGCGTGAGCGGGGGTTTCGGCACAGATACGCAGTATTTT
>TRBJ1-2|.|TRBV9|TRBD1
CASSALPGQESYGYTF
TGTGCCAGCAGCGCACTACCGGGACAGGAATCCTATGGCTACACCTTC
>TRBJ2-1|.|TRBV7-3|TRBD1
CASSLGGQGLYNEQFF
TGTGCCAGCAGCTTGGGGGGACAGGGTCTTTACAATGAGCAGTTCTTC
>TRBJ2-5|.|TRBV5-4|.
CASSFPGTPTQETQYF
TGTGCCAGCAGCTTCCCCGGGACGCCCACCCAAGAGACCCAGTACTTC
>TRBJ2-7|.|TRBV18|.
CASRFGQEQYF
TGTGCCAGCCGCTTCGGACAGGAGCAGTACTTC
>TRBJ2-4|.|TRBV7-8|.
CASSPYAGKGYGAKNIQYF
TGTGCCAGCAGTCCATACGCGGGGAAGGGGTATGGAGCCAAAAACATTCAGTACTTC
>TRBJ2-5|.|TRBV20-1|.
CSARRPDSQETQYF
TGCAGTGCTAGACGCCCGGACAGCCAAGAGACCCAGTACTTC
>TRBJ2-3|.|TRBV4-1|.
CASSQDPAGTQYF
TGCGCCAGCAGCCAAGATCCGGCGGGTACGCAGTATTTT
>TRBJ1-1|.|TRBV6-1|TRBD1
CASSVRDRGLGTEAFF
TGTGCCAGCAGTGTCCGGGACAGGGGGCTGGGCACTGAAGCTTTCTTT
>TRBJ2-7|.|TRBV7-8|TRBD2
CASSQGAGEAYEQYF
TGTGCCAGCAGCCAAGGGGCGGGGGAGGCCTACGAGCAGTACTTC
>TRBJ2-1|.|TRBV9|TRBD1
CASSAYRGLGNEQFF
TGTGCCAGCAGCGCCTACAGGGGGCTGGGGAATGAGCAGTTCTTC
>TRBJ2-4|.|TRBV3-1|TRBD2
CASSETSGGNIQYF
TGTGCCAGCAGCGAGACTAGCGGGGGCAACATTCAGTACTTC
>TRBJ2-1|.|TRBV29-1|.
CSVGDNHNEQFF
TGCAGCGTTGGGGACAATCACAATGAGCAGTTCTTC
>TRBJ2-3|.|TRBV20-1|TRBD2
CSATASGAPPSTDTQYF
TGCAGTGCTACTGCTAGCGGGGCCCCACCTAGCACAGATACGCAGTATTTT
>TRBJ2-7|.|TRBV27|.
CASGPSPNSYEQYF
TGTGCCTCCGGGCCGAGCCCCAACTCCTACGAGCAGTACTTC
>TRBJ2-2|.|TRBV7-8|TRBD2
CASSFPSSGGWTGELFF
TGTGCCAGCAGCTTCCCCTCTAGCGGGGGCTGGACCGGGGAGCTGTTTTTT
>TRBJ2-7|.|TRBV7-3|TRBD1
CASSPTPGTGAVQYF
TGTGCCAGCAGCCCCACCCCCGGGACAGGGGCCGTGCAGTACTTC
>TRBJ2-5|.|TRBV2|.
CASLDHSVWETQYF
TGTGCCAGCCTCGACCATTCTGTCTGGGAGACCCAGTACTTC
>TRBJ1-5|.|TRBV7-3|.
CASSIRGNNQPQHF
TGTGCCAGCAGCATTCGTGGAAACAATCAGCCCCAGCATTTT
>TRBJ2-2|.|TRBV4-1|TRBD1
CASSPRTGPTGELFF
TGCGCCAGCAGCCCAAGGACAGGGCCCACCGGGGAGCTGTTTTTT
>TRBJ1-2|once|TRBV12-3/TRBV12-4|.
CASSFGGLNGYTF
TGTGCCAGCAGTTTTGGGGGGCTGAATGGCTACACCTTC
>TRBJ1-5|.|TRBV15|.
CATSRDGEGANQPQHF
TGTGCCACCAGCAGAGATGGGGAAGGGGCCAATCAGCCCCAGCATTTT
>TRBJ1-1|.|TRBV9|.
CASSGRRDPPLDTEAFF
TGTGCCAGCAGCGGGCGGAGGGACCCCCCTTTGGACACTGAAGCTTTCTTT
>TRBJ1-1|.|TRBV7-9|.
CASSLAHTEAFF
TGTGCCAGCAGCTTAGCCCACACTGAAGCTTTCTTT
>TRBJ1-1|once|TRBV3-1|.
CASSQDAYMNTEAFF
TGTGCCAGCAGCCAAGACGCGTACATGAACACTGAAGCTTTCTTT
>TRBJ2-1|.|TRBV14|.
CASSQQGGYNEQFF
TGTGCCAGCAGCCAACAGGGGGGGTACAATGAGCAGTTCTTC
>TRBJ1-1|.|TRBV6-6|.
CASSYSGERTEAFF
TGTGCCAGCAGTTACTCAGGGGAAAGAACTGAAGCTTTCTTT
>TRBJ2-7|.|TRBV15|TRBD2
CATSKGLAGSYEQYF
TGTGCCACCAGCAAAGGACTAGCGGGGAGCTACGAGCAGTACTTC
>TRBJ2-7|.|TRBV11-3|.
CASSLGGRGHEQYF
TGTGCCAGCAGCTTAGGGGGCAGGGGCCACGAGCAGTACTTC
>TRBJ2-3|.|TRBV15|TRBD2
CATSAGGGTDTQYF
TGTGCCACCAGCGCGGGGGGCGGCACAGATACGCAGTATTTT
>TRBJ1-6|once|TRBV4-1|TRBD1
CASSYSDREVFSPLHF
TGCGCCAGCAGCTACTCGGACAGGGAAGTTTTTTCACCCCTCCACTTT
>TRBJ2-2|.|TRBV30|.
CAWSPSVTGELFF
TGTGCCTGGAGCCCTAGCGTCACCGGGGAGCTGTTTTTT